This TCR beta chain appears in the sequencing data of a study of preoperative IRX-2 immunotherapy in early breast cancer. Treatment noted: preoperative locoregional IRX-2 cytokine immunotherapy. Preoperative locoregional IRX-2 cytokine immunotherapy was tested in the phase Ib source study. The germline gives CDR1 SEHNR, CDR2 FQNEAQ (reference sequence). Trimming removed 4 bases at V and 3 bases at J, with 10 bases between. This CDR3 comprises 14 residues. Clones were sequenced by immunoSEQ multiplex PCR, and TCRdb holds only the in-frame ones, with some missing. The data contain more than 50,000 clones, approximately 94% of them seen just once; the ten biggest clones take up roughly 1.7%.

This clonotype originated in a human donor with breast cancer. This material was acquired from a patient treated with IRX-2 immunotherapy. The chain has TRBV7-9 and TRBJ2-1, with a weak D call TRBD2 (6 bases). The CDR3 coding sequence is TGTGCCAGCAGCTCGGGGGTGGACTACAATGAGCAGTTCTTC. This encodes CASSSGVDYNEQFF.